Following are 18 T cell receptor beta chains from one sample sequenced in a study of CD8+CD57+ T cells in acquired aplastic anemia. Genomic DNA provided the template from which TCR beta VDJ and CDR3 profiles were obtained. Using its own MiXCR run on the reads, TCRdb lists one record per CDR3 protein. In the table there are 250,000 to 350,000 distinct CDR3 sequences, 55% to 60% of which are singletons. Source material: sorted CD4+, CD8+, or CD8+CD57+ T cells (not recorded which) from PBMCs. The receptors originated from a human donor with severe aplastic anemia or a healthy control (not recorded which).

The CDR3 coding sequence is TGTGCCAGCAGCGTAGGACTAGCGGGAGGCGCCGGGGAGCTGTTTTTT. It is translated as CASSVGLAGGAGELFF. The J gene is TRBJ2-2, the V gene TRBV9; 13 bases map to TRBD2. V shed 0 bases and J 6 bases; nucleotides not matched to a gene: 2. Per germline, CDR1 SGDLS and CDR2 YYNGEE. This CDR3 has 16 amino acids.

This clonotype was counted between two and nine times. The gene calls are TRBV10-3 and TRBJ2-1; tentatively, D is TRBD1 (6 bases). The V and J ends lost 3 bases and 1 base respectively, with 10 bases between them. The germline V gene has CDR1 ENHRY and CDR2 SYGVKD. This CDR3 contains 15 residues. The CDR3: CAISDKQGSYNEQFF. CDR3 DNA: TGTGCCATCAGTGATAAACAGGGTTCCTACAATGAGCAGTTCTTC.

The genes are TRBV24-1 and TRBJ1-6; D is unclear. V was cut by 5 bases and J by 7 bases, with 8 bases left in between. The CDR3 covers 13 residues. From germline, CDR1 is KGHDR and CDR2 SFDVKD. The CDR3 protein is CATSGAGNSPLHF. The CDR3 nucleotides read TGTGCCACCAGTGGGGCCGGGAATTCACCCCTCCACTTT.

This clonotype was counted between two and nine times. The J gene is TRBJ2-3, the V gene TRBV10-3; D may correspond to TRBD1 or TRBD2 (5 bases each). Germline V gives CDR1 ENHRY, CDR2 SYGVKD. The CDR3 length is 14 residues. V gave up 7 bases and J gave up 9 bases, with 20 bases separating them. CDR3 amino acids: CAITLDGGSATQYF. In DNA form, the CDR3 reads TGTGCCATCACCCTCGATGGGGGATCAGCGACGCAGTATTTT.

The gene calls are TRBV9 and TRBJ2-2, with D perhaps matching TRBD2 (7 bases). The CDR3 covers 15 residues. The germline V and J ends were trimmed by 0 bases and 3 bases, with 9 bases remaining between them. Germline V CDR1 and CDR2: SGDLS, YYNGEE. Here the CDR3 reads CASSVGGGDTGELFF. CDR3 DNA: TGTGCCAGCAGCGTAGGAGGGGGGGACACCGGGGAGCTGTTTTTT.

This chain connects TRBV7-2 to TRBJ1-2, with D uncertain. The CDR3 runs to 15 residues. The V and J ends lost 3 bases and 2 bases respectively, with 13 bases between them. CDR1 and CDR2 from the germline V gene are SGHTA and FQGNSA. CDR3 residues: CASSFKWGSNYGYTF. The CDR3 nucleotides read TGTGCCAGCAGCTTCAAATGGGGTTCAAACTATGGCTACACCTTC.

The CDR3, as DNA: TGTGCCAGCAGTGAAGCGGGCCCCCTGGGCGAGCAGTACTTC. Its protein product is CASSEAGPLGEQYF. This chain connects TRBV7-6 to TRBJ2-7, with D perhaps matching TRBD2 (6 bases). Germline V gene sequence: CDR1 SGHVS, CDR2 FNYEAQ. The CDR3 has 14 residues. V lost 6 bases to trimming and J lost 6 bases, with 18 bases between them.

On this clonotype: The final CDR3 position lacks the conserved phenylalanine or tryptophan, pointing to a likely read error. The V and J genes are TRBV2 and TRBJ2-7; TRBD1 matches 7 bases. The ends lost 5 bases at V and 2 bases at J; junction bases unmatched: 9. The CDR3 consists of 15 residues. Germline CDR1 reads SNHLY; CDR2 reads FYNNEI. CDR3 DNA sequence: TGTGCCAGCAGTCGGACAGGCCCAGGGCCCTACGAGCAGTACCTC. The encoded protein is CASSRTGPGPYEQYL.

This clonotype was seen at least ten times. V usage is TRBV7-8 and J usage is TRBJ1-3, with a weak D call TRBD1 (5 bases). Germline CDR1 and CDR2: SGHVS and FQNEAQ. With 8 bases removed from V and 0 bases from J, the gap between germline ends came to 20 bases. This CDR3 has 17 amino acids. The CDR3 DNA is TGTGCCAGCCGATCTGGGGGTTTCAGCCTCTCTGGAAACACCATATATTTT. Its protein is CASRSGGFSLSGNTIYF.

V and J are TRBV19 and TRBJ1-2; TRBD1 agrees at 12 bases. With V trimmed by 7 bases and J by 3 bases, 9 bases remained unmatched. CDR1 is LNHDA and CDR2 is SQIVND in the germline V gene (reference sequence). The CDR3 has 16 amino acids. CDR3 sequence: CASNPPGQGAYYGYTF. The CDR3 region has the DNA TGTGCCAGTAATCCGCCGGGACAGGGGGCCTACTATGGCTACACCTTC.

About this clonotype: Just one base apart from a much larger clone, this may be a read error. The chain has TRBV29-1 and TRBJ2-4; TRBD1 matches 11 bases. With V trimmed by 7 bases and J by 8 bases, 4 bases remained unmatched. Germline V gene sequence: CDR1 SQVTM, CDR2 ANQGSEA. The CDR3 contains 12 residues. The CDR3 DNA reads TGCAGCGCCGGGGACAGGGGGGACATTCAGTACTTC. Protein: CSAGDRGDIQYF.

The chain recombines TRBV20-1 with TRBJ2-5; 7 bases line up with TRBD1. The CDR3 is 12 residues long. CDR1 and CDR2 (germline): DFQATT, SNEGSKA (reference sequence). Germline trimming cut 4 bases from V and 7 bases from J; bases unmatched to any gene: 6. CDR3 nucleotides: TGCAGTGCTACAGGGGGTAAGGGGACCCAGTACTTC. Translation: CSATGGKGTQYF.

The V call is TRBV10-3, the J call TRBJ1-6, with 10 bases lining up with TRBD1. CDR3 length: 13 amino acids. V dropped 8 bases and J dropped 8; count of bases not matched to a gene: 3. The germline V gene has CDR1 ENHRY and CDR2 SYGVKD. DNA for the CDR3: TGTGCCATCGGCGGGACAGGGGATTCACCCCTCCACTTT. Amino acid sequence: CAIGGTGDSPLHF.

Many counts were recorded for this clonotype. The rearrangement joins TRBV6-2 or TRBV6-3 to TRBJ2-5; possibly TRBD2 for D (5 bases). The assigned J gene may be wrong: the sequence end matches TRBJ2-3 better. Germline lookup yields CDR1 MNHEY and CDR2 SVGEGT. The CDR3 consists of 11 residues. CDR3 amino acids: CASSEGGTQYF. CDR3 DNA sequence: TGTGCCAGCAGTGAAGGAGGTACGCAGTATTTT.

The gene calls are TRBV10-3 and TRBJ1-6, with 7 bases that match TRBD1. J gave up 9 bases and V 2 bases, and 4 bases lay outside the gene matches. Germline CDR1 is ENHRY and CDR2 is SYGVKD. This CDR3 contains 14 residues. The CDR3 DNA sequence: TGTGCCATCAGTGAGGACAGGGAAGTTTCACCCCTCCACTTT. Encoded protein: CAISEDREVSPLHF.

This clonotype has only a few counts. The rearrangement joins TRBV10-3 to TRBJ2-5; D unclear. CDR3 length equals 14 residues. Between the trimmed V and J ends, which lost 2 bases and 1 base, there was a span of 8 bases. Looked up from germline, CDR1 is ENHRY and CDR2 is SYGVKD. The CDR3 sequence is CAISEGPIQETQYF. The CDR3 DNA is TGTGCCATCAGTGAGGGCCCGATCCAAGAGACCCAGTACTTC.

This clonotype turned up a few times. CDR3 coding DNA: TGTGCCAGCAGTGGCGGTGGGGGGCACACTGAAGCTTTCTTT. It specifies CASSGGGGHTEAFF. The genes are TRBV2 and TRBJ1-1; perhaps TRBD1 as D (6 bases). This CDR3 region has 14 residues. Trimming took 4 bases from V and 3 from J, leaving 12 bases between them. Germline V CDR1 and CDR2: SNHLY, FYNNEI.

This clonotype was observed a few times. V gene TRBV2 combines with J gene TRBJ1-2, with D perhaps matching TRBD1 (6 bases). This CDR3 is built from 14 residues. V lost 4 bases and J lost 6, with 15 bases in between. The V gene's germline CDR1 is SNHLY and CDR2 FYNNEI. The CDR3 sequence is CASSVTGGGDGYTF. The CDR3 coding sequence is TGTGCCAGCAGTGTAACTGGGGGGGGCGATGGCTACACCTTC.